The rows below give T cell receptor beta chains drawn from one sample of a study of CD8 T cells in ankylosing spondylitis. One entry per CDR3 protein, called by TCRdb with MiXCR from the 5' RACE reads. This sample has 350,000 or so distinct CDR3 sequences; 14% to 15% occur once, and the top ten carry 1.1%. The sequenced sample consisted of blood, either unsorted or a sorted T cell fraction (not recorded which). These receptors all stem from a male donor with ankylosing spondylitis or in good health (not recorded which). Both conserved end residues are part of each CDR3. A D gene is named only where the DNA matches it firmly. Size values are once, few and many counts, or a class for expanded clones, and some rows have none.

j_gene,d_gene,abundance,v_gene,CDR3nt,CDR3aa
TRBJ1-1,NA,few,TRBV27,TGTGCCAGCAGTTTGACGGTGGGGGCGAACACTGAAGCTTTCTTT,CASSLTVGANTEAFF
TRBJ2-2,NA,NA,TRBV10-3,TGTGCCATCAGTGGGGTGGCGCACACCGGGGAGCTGTTTTTT,CAISGVAHTGELFF
TRBJ2-1,TRBD2,medium-sized,TRBV5-1,TGCGCCAGCAGCTGGACTAGTAGCGAGCAGTTCTTC,CASSWTSSEQFF
TRBJ2-7,TRBD2,few,TRBV29-1,TGCAGCGTAACCGGGGCCCGGGGGGTCGAGCAGTACTTC,CSVTGARGVEQYF
TRBJ2-1,TRBD2,NA,TRBV14,TGTGCCAGCAGCCCTAGGACTAGCAACAATGAGCAGTTCTTC,CASSPRTSNNEQFF
TRBJ2-7,NA,many,TRBV12-3/TRBV12-4,TGTGCCAGTGGAGCCCTCGGGACTCCACCTCCCTACGAGCAGTACTTC,CASGALGTPPPYEQYF
TRBJ2-6,NA,NA,TRBV6-1,TGTGCCAGCACCCCTTTCCGGGTGGGATCTGGGGCCAACGTCCTGACTTTC,CASTPFRVGSGANVLTF
TRBJ2-7,TRBD1,NA,TRBV12-3/TRBV12-4,TGTGCCAGCAGTGTCGACAGGGGGAACTACGAGCAGTACTTC,CASSVDRGNYEQYF
TRBJ2-2,TRBD2,NA,TRBV20-1,TGCAGCGCCGTAGCGGGAGACCGGTCATGGGAGCTGTTTTTT,CSAVAGDRSWELFF
TRBJ1-1,NA,NA,TRBV6-1,TGTGCCAGCAGCCCCCCCGGGTCAAAACCAGCTTTCTTT,CASSPPGSKPAFF
TRBJ1-1,NA,NA,TRBV19,TGTGCCAGTAGTCCAACCCAAATGAGGGTTGAAGCTTTCTTT,CASSPTQMRVEAFF
TRBJ2-5,TRBD2,few,TRBV29-1,TGCAGCGTTGGGACTAGCGGGGGGCCGGGAGAGACCCAGTACTTC,CSVGTSGGPGETQYF
TRBJ2-1,TRBD2,NA,TRBV25-1,TGTGCCAGCAGGCCAGCAAACGGGAGGGATGAGCAGTTCTTC,CASRPANGRDEQFF
TRBJ2-7,NA,NA,TRBV5-1,TGCGCCAGCAGCTTGGTGGGACGCGACTCCTACGAGCAGTACTTC,CASSLVGRDSYEQYF
TRBJ1-2,NA,NA,TRBV4-1,TGCGCCAGCAGCCATCAGTCTAGGACAGTTAACTATGGCTACACCTTC,CASSHQSRTVNYGYTF
TRBJ1-5,NA,few,TRBV6-1,TGTGCCAGCAGCGGGGAATACTTCAATCAGCCCCAGCATTTT,CASSGEYFNQPQHF
TRBJ2-2,TRBD2,many,TRBV4-2,TGTGCCAGCAGCCAGAATCACCGGGGGGGGAACACCGGGGAGCTGTTTTTT,CASSQNHRGGNTGELFF
TRBJ2-1,NA,many,TRBV7-9,TGTGCCAGCAGCCCAGATGGGCGGAGCTCCTACAATGAGCAGTTCTTC,CASSPDGRSSYNEQFF
TRBJ2-2,TRBD2,NA,TRBV20-1,TGCAGTGCTAGACCCCTTTGGAGGCTAGCGGGCACCGGGGAGCTGTTTTTT,CSARPLWRLAGTGELFF
TRBJ1-1,TRBD1,many,TRBV2,TGTGCCAGCACACAGGGGGAGGGCACTGAAGCTTTCTTT,CASTQGEGTEAFF
TRBJ2-7,TRBD2,NA,TRBV5-1,TGCGCCAGCAGCTTGGACGGGACTAGGACCTACGAGCAGTACTTC,CASSLDGTRTYEQYF
TRBJ1-1,TRBD1,once,TRBV30,TGTGCCTGGACTCTGGACAGGGGGCAACCTTTCTTT,CAWTLDRGQPFF
TRBJ2-1,TRBD1,few,TRBV4-1,TGCGCCAGCAGCCCCGGACAGGGTTCCATGGGGCAGTTCTTC,CASSPGQGSMGQFF
TRBJ2-3,TRBD2,NA,TRBV4-1,TGCGCCAGCAGCCAAGAAAGGACTAGTTCAGATACGCAGTATTTT,CASSQERTSSDTQYF
TRBJ1-1,NA,NA,TRBV5-1,TGCGCCAGCAGCTCCGGTAGGGAGGACACTGAAGCTTTCTTT,CASSSGREDTEAFF
TRBJ2-2,NA,many,TRBV7-2,TGTGCCAGCAGCCTAGGAGGGGGGGCCCAGAACACCGGGGAGCTGTTTTTT,CASSLGGGAQNTGELFF
TRBJ2-2,TRBD2,few,TRBV27,TGTGCCAGCAGTAATTCTGGATGGAGCGGGAGAACCGGGGAGCTGTTTTTT,CASSNSGWSGRTGELFF
TRBJ1-5,NA,few,TRBV12-3/TRBV12-4,TGTGCCAGCAGTTTAGGGGGGAATAATCAGCCCCAGCATTTT,CASSLGGNNQPQHF
TRBJ2-1,TRBD2,few,TRBV12-3/TRBV12-4,TGTGCCAGCAGTTTAGCCGGGAGGGCCATAAAGGAGCAGTTCTTC,CASSLAGRAIKEQFF
TRBJ2-3,TRBD2,many,TRBV7-2,TGTGCCAGCAGCTTAGGACTAGCAAGCACAGATACGCAGTATTTT,CASSLGLASTDTQYF
TRBJ2-1,TRBD2,NA,TRBV12-3/TRBV12-4,TGTGCCAGCAGCGGAGGGAGCGGGGGTGGCTCCTACAATGAGCAGTTCTTC,CASSGGSGGGSYNEQFF
TRBJ2-7,NA,NA,TRBV14,TGTGCCAGCAGCCCTCCCCGGACGAGCTCCTACGAGCAGTACTTC,CASSPPRTSSYEQYF
TRBJ2-2,NA,few,TRBV20-1,TGCAGTGCTAGAGATGGGAAATCGAACACCGGGGAGCTGTTTTTT,CSARDGKSNTGELFF
TRBJ2-3,TRBD2,many,TRBV10-3,TGTGCCATCAGTGATCGTCCTAGCGGGAGCACAGATACGCAGTATTTT,CAISDRPSGSTDTQYF
TRBJ1-5,TRBD1,NA,TRBV2,TGTGCCAGCAGCGTACAGGGGCAGCCCCAGCATTTT,CASSVQGQPQHF
TRBJ2-5,NA,NA,TRBV5-1,TGCGCCAGCAGCCTGACAGGAGGGGGACAGGAGACCCAGTACTTC,CASSLTGGGQETQYF
TRBJ2-5,NA,NA,TRBV2,TGTGCCAGCAGACTAGGGACATCCTTTCAAGAGACCCAGTACTTC,CASRLGTSFQETQYF
TRBJ2-2,NA,NA,TRBV5-1,TGCGCCAGCAGCTTGGCCCCGGGTTCCGGGGAGCTGTTTTTT,CASSLAPGSGELFF
TRBJ1-1,NA,NA,TRBV29-1,TGCAGCGCCCGGACGGATCAGAACACTGAAGCTTTCTTT,CSARTDQNTEAFF
TRBJ1-6,TRBD1,few,TRBV11-1,TGTGCCAGCAGCTCGTGGACAGGGGGAAGCTCCTATAATTCACCCCTCCACTTT,CASSSWTGGSSYNSPLHF
TRBJ1-2,NA,NA,TRBV6-1,TGTGCCAGCGATTTGCAGGGCGGCTACTATGGCTACACCTTC,CASDLQGGYYGYTF
TRBJ2-5,NA,many,TRBV5-1,TGCGCCAGCAGCTTGGCCTTTAGAATTGAGACCCAGTACTTC,CASSLAFRIETQYF
TRBJ2-1,NA,few,TRBV10-2,TGCGCCAGCAGTGAGTCGAAGGTAGCCGGGGATGAGCAGTTCTTC,CASSESKVAGDEQFF
TRBJ2-3,NA,NA,TRBV20-1,TGCAGTGCCATACGGGGGTCTAACACAGATACGCAGTATTTT,CSAIRGSNTDTQYF
TRBJ2-7,NA,few,TRBV20-1,TGCAGTGCTAGTTGGCAGGGGACCTACGAGCAGTACTTC,CSASWQGTYEQYF